The present entry profiles one T cell receptor beta chain with its context. Profiled with immunoSEQ multiplex PCR; TCRdb holds only in-frame clones, not every one. The sample lists roughly 200,000 clones, approximately 80% occurring once. Followed over time, Seattle patients had been enrolled while infection was active. These data belong to a study of blood T cell repertoires in COVID-19. The wider study: Samples taken during acute and convalescent COVID-19 were collected in the United States, Italy and Spain.

Germline CDR1 and CDR2: MRHNA and SNTAGT. J was trimmed by 12 bases and V by 3 bases; bases with no gene match: 8. This CDR3 spans 15 amino acids. Sequenced material: peripheral blood. The source is a woman between 40 and 55 years old with COVID-19, enrolled during active disease. The chain recombines TRBV6-4 with TRBJ2-1, with 13 positions matching TRBD2. The CDR3 DNA reads TGTGCCAGCAGTGAACCCGGGACTAGCGGGGCAAGGCAGTTCTTC. It translates to CASSEPGTSGARQFF.